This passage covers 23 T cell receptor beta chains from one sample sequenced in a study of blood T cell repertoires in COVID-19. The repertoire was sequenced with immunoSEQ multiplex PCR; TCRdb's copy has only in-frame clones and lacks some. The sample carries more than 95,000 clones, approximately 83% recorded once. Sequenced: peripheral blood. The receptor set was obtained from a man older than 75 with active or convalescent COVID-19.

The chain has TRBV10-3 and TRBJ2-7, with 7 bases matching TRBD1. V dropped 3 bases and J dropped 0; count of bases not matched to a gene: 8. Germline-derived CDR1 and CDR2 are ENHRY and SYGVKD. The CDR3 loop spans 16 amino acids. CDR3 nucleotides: TGTGCCATCAGTGATCCCGACAGGGCGAGCTCCTACGAGCAGTACTTC. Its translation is CAISDPDRASSYEQYF.

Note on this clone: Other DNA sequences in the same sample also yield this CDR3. DNA for the CDR3: TGTGCCAGCAGCTCCCTGGGAGGGAACACTGAAGCTTTCTTT. Its protein product is CASSSLGGNTEAFF. V is TRBV7-9 and J is TRBJ1-1; no reliable D call. V lost 4 bases and J lost 1, with 10 bases in between. The CDR3 is made up of 14 amino acids. Germline CDR1 and CDR2: SEHNR and FQNEAQ (reference sequence).

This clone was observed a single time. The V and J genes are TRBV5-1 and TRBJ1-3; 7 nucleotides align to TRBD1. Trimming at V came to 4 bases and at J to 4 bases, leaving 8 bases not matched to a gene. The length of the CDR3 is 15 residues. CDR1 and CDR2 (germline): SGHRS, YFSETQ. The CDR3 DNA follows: TGCGCCAGCAGCCCCGACAGGGTGGAGGGAAACACCATATATTTT. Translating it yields CASSPDRVEGNTIYF.

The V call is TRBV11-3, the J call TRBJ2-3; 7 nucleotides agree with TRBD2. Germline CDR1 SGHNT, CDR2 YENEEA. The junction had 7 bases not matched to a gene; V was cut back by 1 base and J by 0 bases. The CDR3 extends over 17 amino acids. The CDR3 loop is CASSLAAQGGSTDTQYF. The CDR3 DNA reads TGTGCCAGCAGCTTAGCTGCTCAGGGAGGGAGCACAGATACGCAGTATTTT.

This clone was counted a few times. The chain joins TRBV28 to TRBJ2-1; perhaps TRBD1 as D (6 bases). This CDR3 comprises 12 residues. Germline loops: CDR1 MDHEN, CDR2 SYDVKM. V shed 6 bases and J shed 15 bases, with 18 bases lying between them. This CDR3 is CASSTGHRWRFF. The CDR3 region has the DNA TGTGCCAGCAGCACGGGACATCGATGGAGGTTCTTC.

The CDR3 reads CASSLRTGGSITDTQYF. CDR3 bases: TGCGCCAGCAGCTTAAGGACAGGCGGGTCAATCACAGATACGCAGTATTTT. The chain has TRBV5-1 and TRBJ2-3, with 7 bases aligning to TRBD1. Germline assignment: CDR1 SGHRS and CDR2 YFSETQ. The ends lost 2 bases at V and 2 bases at J; junction bases unmatched: 11. The CDR3 has 17 amino acids.

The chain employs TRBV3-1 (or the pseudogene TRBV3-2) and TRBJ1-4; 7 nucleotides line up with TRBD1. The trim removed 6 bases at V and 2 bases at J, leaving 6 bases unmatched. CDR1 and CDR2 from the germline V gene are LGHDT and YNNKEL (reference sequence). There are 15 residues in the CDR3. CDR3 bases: TGTGCCAGCAGAGAACAGGGGCATACTAATGAAAAACTGTTTTTT. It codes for CASREQGHTNEKLFF.

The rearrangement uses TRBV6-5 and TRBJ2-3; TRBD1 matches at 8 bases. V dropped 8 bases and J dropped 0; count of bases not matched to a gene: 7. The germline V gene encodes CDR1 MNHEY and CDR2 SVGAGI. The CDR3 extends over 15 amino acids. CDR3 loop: CASLGRTGSTDTQYF. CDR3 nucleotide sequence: TGTGCCAGCCTGGGTCGGACAGGGAGCACAGATACGCAGTATTTT.

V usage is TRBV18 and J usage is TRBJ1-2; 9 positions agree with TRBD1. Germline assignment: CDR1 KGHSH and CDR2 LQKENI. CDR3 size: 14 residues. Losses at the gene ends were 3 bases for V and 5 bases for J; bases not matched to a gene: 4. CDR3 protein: CASSPRTGEYGYTF. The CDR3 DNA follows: TGTGCCAGCTCACCTAGGACAGGGGAATATGGCTACACCTTC.

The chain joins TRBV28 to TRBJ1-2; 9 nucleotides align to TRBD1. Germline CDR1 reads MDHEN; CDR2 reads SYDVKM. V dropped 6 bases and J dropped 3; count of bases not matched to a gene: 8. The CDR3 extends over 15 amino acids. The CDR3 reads CASSYGTGRDYGYTF. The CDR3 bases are TGTGCCAGCAGCTACGGGACAGGGAGAGACTATGGCTACACCTTC.

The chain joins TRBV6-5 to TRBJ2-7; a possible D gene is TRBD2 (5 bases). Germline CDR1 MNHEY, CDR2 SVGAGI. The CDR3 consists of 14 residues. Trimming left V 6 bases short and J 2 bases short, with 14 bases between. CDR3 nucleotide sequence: TGTGCCAGCAGCTGGGAGTACGGGCCCTACGAGCAGTACTTC. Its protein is CASSWEYGPYEQYF.

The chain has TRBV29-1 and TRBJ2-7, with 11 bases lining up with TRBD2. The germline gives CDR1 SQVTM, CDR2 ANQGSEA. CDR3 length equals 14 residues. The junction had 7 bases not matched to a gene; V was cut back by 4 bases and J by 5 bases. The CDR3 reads CSVVETSGSDEQYF. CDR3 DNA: TGCAGCGTTGTTGAAACTAGCGGGAGTGACGAGCAGTACTTC.

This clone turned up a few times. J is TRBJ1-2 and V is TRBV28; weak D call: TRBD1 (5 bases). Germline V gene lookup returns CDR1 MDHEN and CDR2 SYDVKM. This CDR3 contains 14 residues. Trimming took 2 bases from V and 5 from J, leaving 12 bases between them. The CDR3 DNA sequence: TGTGCCAGCAGTTTAGGGCCAGGGAGGTATGGCTACACCTTC. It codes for CASSLGPGRYGYTF.

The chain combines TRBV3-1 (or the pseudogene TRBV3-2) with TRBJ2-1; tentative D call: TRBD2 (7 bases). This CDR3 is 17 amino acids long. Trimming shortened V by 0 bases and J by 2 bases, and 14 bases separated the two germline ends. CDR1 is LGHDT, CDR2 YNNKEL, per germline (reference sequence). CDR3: CASSQERGGPTYNEQFF. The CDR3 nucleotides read TGTGCCAGCAGCCAAGAAAGGGGGGGCCCGACCTACAATGAGCAGTTCTTC.

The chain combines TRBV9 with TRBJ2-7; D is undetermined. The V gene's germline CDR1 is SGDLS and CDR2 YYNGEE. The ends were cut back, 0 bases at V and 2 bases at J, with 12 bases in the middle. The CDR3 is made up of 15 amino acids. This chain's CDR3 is CASSVGQGDTYEQYF. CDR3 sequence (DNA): TGTGCCAGCAGCGTAGGACAAGGTGATACCTACGAGCAGTACTTC.

The CDR3 loop reads CASSFGTGFASGYNEQFF. As DNA, the CDR3 is TGTGCCAGCAGCTTTGGGACAGGCTTCGCTAGCGGATACAATGAGCAGTTCTTC. The chain has TRBV7-3 and TRBJ2-1, with D perhaps TRBD1 (8 bases). There are 18 residues in the CDR3. Germline V gene data show CDR1 as SGHTA and CDR2 as FQGTGA. The V end lost 3 bases, the J end lost 4 bases, and 22 bases lay between the germline ends. The variable domain in full, completed from reference TRBV7-3 and TRBJ2-1, reads GAGVSQTPSNKVTEKGKYVELRCDPISGHTALYWYRQSLGQGPEFLIYFQGTGAADDSGLPNDRFFAVRPEGSVSTLKIQRTERGDSAVYLCASSFGTGFASGYNEQFFGPGTRLTVL.

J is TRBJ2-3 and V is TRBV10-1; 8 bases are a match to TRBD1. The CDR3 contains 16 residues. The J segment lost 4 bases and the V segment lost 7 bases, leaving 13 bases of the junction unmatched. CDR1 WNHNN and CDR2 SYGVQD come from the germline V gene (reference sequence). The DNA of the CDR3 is TGCGCCAGCACGGCAGGGGGCTCTTTGGGGGCAGATACGCAGTATTTT. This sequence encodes CASTAGGSLGADTQYF.

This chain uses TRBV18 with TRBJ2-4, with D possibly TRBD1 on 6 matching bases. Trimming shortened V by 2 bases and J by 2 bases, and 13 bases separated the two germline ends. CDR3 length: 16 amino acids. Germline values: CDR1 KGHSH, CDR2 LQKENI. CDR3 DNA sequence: TGTGCCAGCTCACCATCGGCAGGGGAACCCAAAAACATTCAGTACTTC. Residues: CASSPSAGEPKNIQYF.

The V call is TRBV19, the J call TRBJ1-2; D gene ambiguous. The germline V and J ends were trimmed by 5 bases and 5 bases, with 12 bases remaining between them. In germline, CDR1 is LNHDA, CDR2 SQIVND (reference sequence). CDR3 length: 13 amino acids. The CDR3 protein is CASSEGVGYGYTF. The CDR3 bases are TGTGCCAGTAGTGAGGGCGTGGGATATGGCTACACCTTC.

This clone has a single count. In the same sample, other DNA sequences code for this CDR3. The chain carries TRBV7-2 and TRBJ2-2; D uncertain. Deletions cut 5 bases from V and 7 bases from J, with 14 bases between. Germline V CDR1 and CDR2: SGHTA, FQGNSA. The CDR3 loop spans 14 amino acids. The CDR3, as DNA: TGTGCCAGCAGCCTAGAGAGGCGGCTCGGGGAGCTGTTTTTT. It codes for CASSLERRLGELFF.

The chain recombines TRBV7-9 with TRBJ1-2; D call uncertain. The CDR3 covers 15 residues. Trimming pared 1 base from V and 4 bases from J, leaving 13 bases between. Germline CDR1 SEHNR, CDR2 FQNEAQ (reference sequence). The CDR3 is CASSLGGSQIYGYTF. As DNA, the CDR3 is TGTGCCAGCAGCTTAGGCGGGTCGCAGATCTATGGCTACACCTTC.

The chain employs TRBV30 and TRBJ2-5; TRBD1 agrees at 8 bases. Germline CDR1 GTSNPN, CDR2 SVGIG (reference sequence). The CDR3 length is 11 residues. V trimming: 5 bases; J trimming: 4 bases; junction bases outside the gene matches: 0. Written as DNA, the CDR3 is TGTGCCTGGGGACAGGGAGAGACCCAGTACTTC. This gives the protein CAWGQGETQYF.

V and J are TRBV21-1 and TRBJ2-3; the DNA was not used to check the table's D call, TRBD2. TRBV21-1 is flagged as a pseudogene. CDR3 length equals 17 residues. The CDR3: CASSKGRTKVQPDTQYF. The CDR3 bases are TGTGCCAGCAGCAAAGGGAGGACGAAGGTCCAACCGGATACGCAGTATTTT.